The 15 T cell receptor beta chains below all came from one sample that was sequenced in a study of blood T cell repertoires in COVID-19. Sequencing used immunoSEQ multiplex PCR; TCRdb keeps in-frame clones, though not all of them. The sample lists fewer than 300,000 clones, roughly 85% seen once, with about 3.4% in the top ten. Sample: peripheral blood. These receptors came from a woman in her late teens or twenties with acute or convalescent COVID-19.

V gene TRBV11-2 combines with J gene TRBJ2-7; no reliable D call. CDR1 and CDR2 from the germline V gene are SGHAT and FQNNGV. The CDR3 length is 14 residues. V lost 1 base and J lost 3, with 10 bases in between. CDR3 sequence reads: CASSLGLESYEQYF. The CDR3 DNA reads TGTGCCAGCAGCTTAGGGCTAGAGAGCTACGAGCAGTACTTC.

This clone was counted once. This CDR3 is CASSPDGLAGAGGGELFF. The CDR3 DNA follows: TGTGCCAGCAGCCCTGATGGGCTAGCGGGAGCGGGTGGCGGGGAGCTGTTTTTT. The chain recombines TRBV5-4 with TRBJ2-2; 10 bases align to TRBD2. J lost 7 bases, V lost 4 bases, and 16 bases had no gene match. The CDR3 totals 18 residues. Looked up from germline, CDR1 is SGHNT and CDR2 is YYREEE (reference sequence).

Of note for this clone: This specimen includes other DNA sequences encoding the same CDR3. The chain combines TRBV28 with TRBJ1-1; D is perhaps TRBD1 (5 bases). Germline CDR1 reads MDHEN; CDR2 reads SYDVKM. V dropped 6 bases and J dropped 1 base, with 9 bases sitting between them. This CDR3 contains 13 residues. CDR3: CASSSGQNTEAFF. The CDR3 DNA follows: TGTGCCAGCAGCTCAGGACAGAACACTGAAGCTTTCTTT. Based on the CDR3 plus reference TRBV28 and TRBJ1-1, the full variable domain is DVKVTQSSRYLVKRTGEKVFLECVQDMDHENMFWYRQDPGLGLRLIYFSYDVKMKEKGDIPEGYSVSREKKERFSLILESASTNQTSMYLCASSSGQNTEAFFGQGTRLTVV.

The chain joins TRBV4-1 to TRBJ2-7; 8 nucleotides agree with TRBD2. CDR3 length: 16 amino acids. Per the germline V gene, CDR1 is MGHRA and CDR2 is YSYEKL. V dropped 0 bases and J dropped 7; count of bases not matched to a gene: 11. The CDR3: CASSQDLLIVAGEQYF. The CDR3 DNA is TGCGCCAGCAGCCAAGACCTCCTCATTGTAGCGGGGGAGCAGTACTTC.

The rearrangement joins TRBV2 to TRBJ2-7, with TRBD2 identical over 7 bases. Trimming at V came to 3 bases and at J to 3 bases, leaving 8 bases not matched to a gene. Germline CDR1 SNHLY, CDR2 FYNNEI. This CDR3 has 15 amino acids. CDR3 region: CASSEGLAELYEQYF. The CDR3 DNA sequence: TGTGCCAGCAGTGAGGGGCTAGCGGAGCTCTACGAGCAGTACTTC.

V and J are TRBV18 and TRBJ2-7; 10 bases match TRBD2. The CDR3 runs 16 residues. Trimming took 3 bases from V and 4 from J; bases not matched to a gene: 9. The germline gives CDR1 KGHSH, CDR2 LQKENI. The CDR3 DNA follows: TGTGCCAGCTCACCTTCAATAGCGGGAGGCGGGTACGAGCAGTACTTC. It codes for CASSPSIAGGGYEQYF.

The chain has TRBV14 and TRBJ2-7; 7 bases fit TRBD1. Germline lookup yields CDR1 SGHDN and CDR2 FVKESK. V shed 2 bases, J shed 1 base, and the junction held 11 bases outside the gene matches. This CDR3 is 17 amino acids long. The CDR3 spells CASSQYRDSLRSYEQYF. The CDR3 nucleotides read TGTGCCAGCAGCCAATACCGGGACAGCCTGAGATCCTACGAGCAGTACTTC.

This clone appeared a single time. This rearrangement joins TRBV5-5 to TRBJ1-2, with 9 bases that match TRBD1. Germline assignment: CDR1 SGHKS and CDR2 YYEKEE (reference sequence). Unmatched junction bases numbered 6, after V lost 4 bases and J lost 8 bases. CDR3 length: 13 residues. Here the CDR3 reads CASSLDRGGGYTF. CDR3 in DNA: TGTGCCAGCAGCCTGGACAGGGGAGGAGGCTACACCTTC.

The gene calls are TRBV25-1 and TRBJ2-7, with D possibly being TRBD1 (6 bases). The V end was cut by 1 base, the J end by 5 bases, with 9 bases between. Germline values: CDR1 MGHDK, CDR2 SYGVNS. The CDR3 spans 13 residues. For the CDR3, the DNA is TGTGCCAGCAGTGAATCAGGACAGAACGAGCAGTACTTC. This translates into CASSESGQNEQYF.

The chain joins TRBV29-1 to TRBJ2-7; D call uncertain. Germline loops: CDR1 SQVTM, CDR2 ANQGSEA. Trimming left V 4 bases short and J 2 bases short, with 12 bases between. This CDR3 spans 13 amino acids. CDR3 loop: CSVGLPLTYEQYF. In DNA form, the CDR3 reads TGCAGCGTTGGACTCCCTCTAACCTACGAGCAGTACTTC.

The V call is TRBV10-3, the J call TRBJ1-1, with a weak D call TRBD1 (6 bases). This CDR3 is built from 15 residues. CDR1 is ENHRY, CDR2 SYGVKD, per germline. V was cut by 1 base and J by 9 bases, with 18 bases left in between. CDR3 sequence reads: CAISEWGGRGSQAFF. CDR3 DNA sequence: TGTGCCATCAGTGAGTGGGGGGGCCGAGGTTCCCAAGCTTTCTTT.

This clone appeared once. The rearrangement uses TRBV3-1 (or the pseudogene TRBV3-2) and TRBJ1-1, with no clear D. Trimming pared 4 bases from V and 4 bases from J, leaving 13 bases between. The CDR3 is made up of 14 amino acids. The germline V gene encodes CDR1 LGHDT and CDR2 YNNKEL (reference sequence). The CDR3 spells CASSRFGDFTEAFF. CDR3 nucleotides: TGTGCCAGCAGCCGGTTCGGAGATTTCACTGAAGCTTTCTTT.

This clone has just one count. The chain joins TRBV7-2 to TRBJ1-4; D ambiguous. V lost 3 bases, J lost 4 bases, and 9 bases lay in between. Germline V gene sequence: CDR1 SGHTA, CDR2 FQGNSA. The CDR3 totals 14 residues. In DNA form, the CDR3 reads TGTGCCAGCAGCTTGGCAGGCCTTAATGAAAAACTGTTTTTT. Residues: CASSLAGLNEKLFF. The full variable domain, in which reference TRBV7-2 and TRBJ1-4 provide the parts outside the CDR3, is GAGVSQSPSNKVTEKGKDVELRCDPISGHTALYWYRQSLGQGLEFLIYFQGNSAPDKSGLPSDRFSAERTGGSVSTLTIQRTQQEDSAVYLCASSLAGLNEKLFFGSGTQLSVL.

The genes are TRBV6-2 or TRBV6-3 and TRBJ2-3, with D possibly TRBD2 on 6 matching bases. In germline, CDR1 is MNHEY, CDR2 SVGEGT. The CDR3 is 17 residues long. The germline V and J ends were trimmed by 2 bases and 0 bases, with 15 bases remaining between them. The CDR3 sequence is CASSYPGGAASTDTQYF. The CDR3 DNA reads as TGTGCCAGCAGTTACCCCGGGGGAGCAGCTAGCACAGATACGCAGTATTTT.

The chain carries TRBV7-9 and TRBJ2-1, with 7 bases matching TRBD2. V lost 5 bases to trimming and J lost 4 bases; unmatched junction nucleotides: 11. The V gene's germline CDR1 is SEHNR and CDR2 FQNEAQ (reference sequence). The length of the CDR3 is 16 residues. The CDR3 DNA reads as TGTGCCAGCAGCCCATGGAGGAGCGGGGCTTACAATGAGCAGTTCTTC. This translates into CASSPWRSGAYNEQFF.